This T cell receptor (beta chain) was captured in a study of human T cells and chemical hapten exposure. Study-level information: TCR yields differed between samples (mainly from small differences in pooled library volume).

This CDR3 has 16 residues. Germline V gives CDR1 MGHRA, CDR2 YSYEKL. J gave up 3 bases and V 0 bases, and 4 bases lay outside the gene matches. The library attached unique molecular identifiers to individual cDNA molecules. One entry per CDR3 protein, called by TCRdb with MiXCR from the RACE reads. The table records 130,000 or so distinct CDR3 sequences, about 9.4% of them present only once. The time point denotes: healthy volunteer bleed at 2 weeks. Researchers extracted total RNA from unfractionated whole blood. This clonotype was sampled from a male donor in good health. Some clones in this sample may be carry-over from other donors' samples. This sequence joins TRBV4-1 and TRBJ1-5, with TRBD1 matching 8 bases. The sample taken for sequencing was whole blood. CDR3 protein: CASSQEGTGLNQPQHF. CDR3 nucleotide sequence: TGCGCCAGCAGCCAAGAAGGGACAGGCCTCAATCAGCCCCAGCATTTT.